The 9 T cell receptor beta chains below were found in one sample sequenced in a study of cytomegalovirus exposure and HLA in healthy donors. The PCR was carried out with 60 Vbeta primers and 13 Jbeta primers. Data came from immunoSEQ multiplex PCR; TCRdb stores just in-frame clones and leaves some out. The data contain roughly 150,000 clones, 75% to 90% of them singletons. Sequenced sample: PBMCs. Receptor source: a boy aged 2-9 years in good health and CMV-seronegative.

The chain couples TRBV7-9 to TRBJ2-1; 9 bases line up with TRBD2. The V and J ends lost 4 bases and 4 bases, in that order; junction bases with no gene match: 8. CDR3 size: 16 residues. The germline gives CDR1 SEHNR, CDR2 FQNEAQ (reference sequence). The CDR3 spells CASSSPTSGAYNEQFF. CDR3 nucleotides: TGTGCCAGCAGCTCCCCGACTAGCGGAGCTTACAATGAGCAGTTCTTC.

The chain has TRBV9 and TRBJ2-1; D gene ambiguous. Germline loops: CDR1 SGDLS, CDR2 YYNGEE. Trimming cost V 7 bases and J 8 bases, with 19 bases left between them. The CDR3 is 14 residues long. The CDR3: CASASKAVFDEQFF. CDR3 nucleotides: TGTGCCAGCGCGTCCAAGGCGGTGTTCGATGAGCAGTTCTTC.

Worth noting for this clone: A junction boundary mismatches the germline segment, possibly from a read error. The chain carries TRBV7-7 and TRBJ1-5; D unclear. From germline, CDR1 is SSHAT and CDR2 FNYEAQ (reference sequence). This CDR3 spans 16 amino acids. CDR3 sequence reads: CASSLRCSRANQPQHF. Written as DNA, the CDR3 is TGTGCTAGCAGCTTAAGATGCAGTCGTGCCAATCAGCCCCAGCATTTT.

On this clone: This sample also contains other DNA sequences that code for the same CDR3. The V gene is TRBV20-1, the J gene TRBJ2-1; D uncertain. This CDR3 region has 11 residues. Germline CDR1 is DFQATT and CDR2 is SNEGSKA (reference sequence). V lost 4 bases and J 6 bases, leaving 7 bases between the germline ends. CDR3 nucleotides: TGCAGTGCTACAACGAGCAATGAGCAGTTCTTC. This codes for CSATTSNEQFF.

The J gene is TRBJ1-1, the V gene TRBV6-1, with TRBD1 matching 8 bases. With 3 bases clipped from V and 11 bases from J, the junction kept 11 bases outside the gene matches. The CDR3 extends over 14 amino acids. CDR1 is MNHNS, CDR2 SASEGT, per germline. The CDR3 nucleotides read TGTGCCAGCAGTGACGACAGGGGATTGTCCTCCGCTTTCTTT. It codes for CASSDDRGLSSAFF.

The gene calls are TRBV28 and TRBJ1-1, with 8 bases aligning to TRBD1. V shed 6 bases and J 4 bases; nucleotides not matched to a gene: 7. Germline values: CDR1 MDHEN, CDR2 SYDVKM. The CDR3 has 14 residues. The CDR3 sequence: CASRRYRGFTEAFF. The CDR3 coding sequence is TGTGCCAGCAGACGGTACAGGGGGTTCACTGAAGCTTTCTTT.

This chain connects TRBV6-6 to TRBJ1-5; weak D call: TRBD1 (6 bases). This CDR3 comprises 14 residues. Germline CDR1 and CDR2: MNHNY and SVGAGI (reference sequence). V was shortened by 2 bases and J by 6 bases, with 11 bases between the two germline ends. The chain's CDR3 is CASSYRGWGQPQHF. Written as DNA, the CDR3 is TGTGCCAGCAGTTACAGGGGGTGGGGTCAGCCCCAGCATTTT.

The chain has TRBV9 and TRBJ2-2; 9 nucleotides agree with TRBD1. Germline CDR1 and CDR2: SGDLS and YYNGEE. The CDR3 covers 16 residues. Trimming removed 4 bases from V and 1 base from J; junction bases left unmatched: 5. CDR3 nucleotides: TGTGCCAGCAGCCCCCCGGGACAGGGGAACACCGGGGAGCTGTTTTTT. Its translation is CASSPPGQGNTGELFF.

This sequence joins TRBV6-5 and TRBJ2-5; tentative D call: TRBD2 (6 bases). CDR3 length: 15 amino acids. Looked up from germline, CDR1 is MNHEY and CDR2 is SVGAGI. The ends were cut back, 0 bases at V and 5 bases at J, with 13 bases in the middle. CDR3 bases: TGTGCCAGCAGTTACTCCGGGACCCGGGGGGAGACCCAGTACTTC. Amino acids: CASSYSGTRGETQYF.